Listed below are T cell receptor beta chains from one sample, sequenced in a study of blood T cells in healthy people across ages. TCRdb re-analysed the 5' RACE reads in MiXCR, keeping a single row per CDR3 protein. The sample holds 1.2 million to 1.5 million distinct CDR3 sequences, 35% to 45% seen once. The sample comprised blood. All receptors come from a woman under 30 in good health. The CDR3 runs from the conserved cysteine through the conserved F or W. The order of the fields is D gene, V gene, clone size, J gene, CDR3 protein, CDR3 DNA. D genes are given only for firm matches. Size values are once, few and many counts, or a class for expanded clones, and some rows have none.

NA,TRBV27,NA,TRBJ1-2,CASSLSYAGGYTF,TGTGCCAGCAGTTTATCGTATGCGGGGGGCTACACCTTC
NA,TRBV4-2,NA,TRBJ1-2,CASSQDLTLANYGYTF,TGTGCCAGCAGCCAAGATCTCACCCTAGCTAACTATGGCTACACCTTC
TRBD2,TRBV12-3/TRBV12-4,NA,TRBJ2-1,CASTNRGSGGAPNEQFF,TGTGCCAGCACCAATAGAGGGTCGGGGGGGGCTCCCAATGAGCAGTTCTTC
NA,TRBV12-3/TRBV12-4,NA,TRBJ1-2,CASRPDGNYGYTF,TGTGCCAGCAGGCCGGACGGTAACTATGGCTACACCTTC
NA,TRBV5-1,NA,TRBJ2-1,CASSFGSTRDEQFF,TGCGCCAGCAGCTTCGGTTCGACCCGCGATGAGCAGTTCTTC
NA,TRBV2,NA,TRBJ1-1,CASKRNSVNTEAFF,TGTGCCAGTAAACGGAATAGTGTGAACACTGAAGCTTTCTTT
NA,TRBV5-6,NA,TRBJ1-5,CASSFRGFRQPQHF,TGTGCCAGCAGCTTTAGAGGGTTTCGGCAGCCCCAGCATTTT
TRBD2,TRBV20-1,once,TRBJ2-5,CSASKRGTSGERETQYF,TGCAGTGCCTCGAAAAGAGGGACTAGCGGGGAGCGGGAGACCCAGTACTTC
NA,TRBV6-1,NA,TRBJ2-5,CASSKRLRETQYF,TGTGCCAGCAGTAAAAGGCTTCGGGAGACCCAGTACTTC
NA,TRBV6-6,NA,TRBJ1-1,CASSYSGVREAFF,TGTGCCAGCAGTTACTCAGGGGTCCGCGAAGCTTTCTTT
NA,TRBV4-1,NA,TRBJ2-1,CASSQESRRVGEQFF,TGCGCCAGCAGCCAAGAATCTCGCAGGGTGGGTGAGCAGTTCTTC
TRBD1,TRBV6-6,NA,TRBJ2-5,CASSGAGQGMETQYF,TGTGCCAGCAGTGGGGCGGGACAGGGTATGGAGACCCAGTACTTC
TRBD2,TRBV7-7,few,TRBJ2-5,CASSLGLAEPTGETQYF,TGTGCCAGCAGCTTGGGACTAGCGGAACCTACGGGGGAGACCCAGTACTTC
TRBD2,TRBV28,NA,TRBJ2-5,CASSSRTSEARETQYF,TGTGCCAGCAGTTCCCGGACTAGCGAGGCGAGGGAGACCCAGTACTTC